This T cell receptor (beta chain) derives from a study of cytomegalovirus exposure and HLA in healthy donors. Measured with immunoSEQ multiplex PCR; TCRdb has only the in-frame clones, and not every one. The sample holds some 41,000 clones, over 85% seen once. The CDR3 is 15 residues long. V shed 4 bases, J shed 4 bases, and the junction held 7 bases outside the gene matches. Germline V gene lookup returns CDR1 SGHRS and CDR2 YFSETQ. This clonotype was obtained from a woman aged 18-35 years in good health and CMV-seronegative. This rearrangement joins TRBV5-1 to TRBJ1-3, with 8 positions matching TRBD1. Sequenced sample: PBMCs. Here the CDR3 reads CASSPGQGVGNTIYF. CDR3 sequence (DNA): TGCGCCAGCAGCCCCGGACAGGGAGTGGGAAACACCATATATTTT.